A selection of T cell receptor beta chains follows, all from one sample in a study of shared clonotypes between healthy human individuals. Using immunoSEQ multiplex PCR, the repertoire was profiled, and TCRdb retains in-frame clones only, with some absent. The repertoire has about 980,000 clones, over 75% of them found once; the top ten carry approximately 1.5%. The sample was memory CD4+ T cells sorted from blood. The receptors come from a young man in good health. The CDR3 runs from the conserved cysteine through the conserved F or W. The D gene is left open where the match is weak. Part of the rows lack a size; the others show once, few, many or a class for expanded clones.

J: TRBJ1-3; D: NA; size: NA; V: TRBV6-5; DNA: TGTGCCAGCAGTTACTCGGGTTCTGGAAACACCATATATTTT; CDR3: CASSYSGSGNTIYF
J: TRBJ2-5; D: TRBD1; size: NA; V: TRBV30; DNA: TGTGCCTGGACCTCAGCTCGACAGGGGATTGCAGAGACCCAGTACTTC; CDR3: CAWTSARQGIAETQYF
J: TRBJ2-3; D: TRBD2; size: NA; V: TRBV19; DNA: TGTGCCAGTAGTGTGACTGGGGGGGAGGGTACGCAGTATTTT; CDR3: CASSVTGGEGTQYF
J: TRBJ1-2; D: NA; size: NA; V: TRBV6-1; DNA: TGTGCCAGCAGTGAAGGGACAGCCAATGGCTACACCTTC; CDR3: CASSEGTANGYTF
J: TRBJ2-5; D: NA; size: NA; V: TRBV10-2; DNA: TGCGCCAGCAGTGAGCATGGGCGGGGGCGGGAGACCCAGTACTTC; CDR3: CASSEHGRGRETQYF
J: TRBJ2-5; D: NA; size: NA; V: TRBV25-1; DNA: TGTGCCAGCAGTCCCGGCGAGACCCAGTACTTC; CDR3: CASSPGETQYF
J: TRBJ1-2; D: NA; size: NA; V: TRBV4-1; DNA: TGCGCCAGCAGCCAAGGGGGGGGATGGGAGTTCAACTATGGCTACACCTTC; CDR3: CASSQGGGWEFNYGYTF
J: TRBJ2-2; D: TRBD2; size: NA; V: TRBV5-1; DNA: TGCGCCAGCAGCTTGGGGACTAGCGGGAAAAACACCGGGGAGCTGTTTTTT; CDR3: CASSLGTSGKNTGELFF
J: TRBJ1-1; D: NA; size: NA; V: TRBV10-3; DNA: TGTGCCATCACGGGGAGTGCAAGAACTGAAGCTTTCTTT; CDR3: CAITGSARTEAFF
J: TRBJ2-3; D: NA; size: NA; V: TRBV7-9; DNA: TGTGCCAGCAGCCCCTCCCTCACAGATACGCAGTATTTT; CDR3: CASSPSLTDTQYF
J: TRBJ1-5; D: NA; size: NA; V: TRBV9; DNA: TGTGCCAGCAGCGTAGGCGGGACTCAGCCCCAGCATTTT; CDR3: CASSVGGTQPQHF
J: TRBJ2-7; D: TRBD2; size: few; V: TRBV5-8; DNA: TGTGCCAGCAGCTTCGACGGGAGGAACGAGCAGTACTTC; CDR3: CASSFDGRNEQYF
J: TRBJ2-7; D: NA; size: few; V: TRBV11-2; DNA: TGTGCCAGCAGCACCCGAACCGTGCAGTACTTC; CDR3: CASSTRTVQYF
J: TRBJ1-4; D: NA; size: NA; V: TRBV28; DNA: TGTGCCAGCAGTTTACTGGGCTCTAATGAAAAACTGTTTTTT; CDR3: CASSLLGSNEKLFF
J: TRBJ2-7; D: NA; size: once; V: TRBV7-2; DNA: TGTGCCAGCAGCTACCAAGTCTACGAGCAGTACTTC; CDR3: CASSYQVYEQYF
J: TRBJ1-6; D: TRBD1; size: NA; V: TRBV6-1; DNA: TGTGCCAGCCTAGGACAGGGGCACGCACCCCTCCACTTT; CDR3: CASLGQGHAPLHF
J: TRBJ1-5; D: NA; size: few; V: TRBV6-6; DNA: TGTGCCAGCAGTTACCCCCCGATTCCAAGGGGGCAGCCCCAGCATTTT; CDR3: CASSYPPIPRGQPQHF
J: TRBJ1-2; D: NA; size: NA; V: TRBV10-3; DNA: TGTGCCATCAGTGCCGACTTGACGGGCTATGGCTACACCTTC; CDR3: CAISADLTGYGYTF
J: TRBJ2-1; D: NA; size: NA; V: TRBV6-4; DNA: TGTGCCAGCCGTGCTAGCGCGGCCTATCGTGAGCAGTTCTTC; CDR3: CASRASAAYREQFF
J: TRBJ1-2; D: NA; size: NA; V: TRBV27; DNA: TGTGCCAGCAGTGCCCACCTAGAGTCGGATGGCTACACCTTC; CDR3: CASSAHLESDGYTF
J: TRBJ1-1; D: NA; size: NA; V: TRBV2; DNA: TGTCTTTCCTACGGACAGCCTGTGAGGGGCACTGAAGCTTTCTTT; CDR3: CLSYGQPVRGTEAFF
J: TRBJ2-2; D: TRBD1; size: NA; V: TRBV2; DNA: TGTGCCAGCAGGGGGGACAGGTCGGTCACCGGGGAGCTGTTTTTT; CDR3: CASRGDRSVTGELFF
J: TRBJ1-2; D: TRBD1; size: NA; V: TRBV5-6; DNA: TGTGCCAGCAGCGGACAGGCTAACTATGGCTACACCTTC; CDR3: CASSGQANYGYTF
J: TRBJ2-2; D: NA; size: NA; V: TRBV7-6; DNA: TGTGCCAGCAGCTTAACTAGGTTAACCGGGGAGCTGTTTTTT; CDR3: CASSLTRLTGELFF
J: TRBJ2-2; D: NA; size: NA; V: TRBV4-1; DNA: TGCGCCAGCAGCCAAGAAGGGACCCTGAACACCGGGGAGCTGTTTTTT; CDR3: CASSQEGTLNTGELFF
J: TRBJ2-7; D: TRBD1; size: NA; V: TRBV6-5; DNA: TGTGCCAGCAGTCCACCGGGACAGGGTTTCTACGAGCAGTACTTC; CDR3: CASSPPGQGFYEQYF
J: TRBJ1-4; D: NA; size: once; V: TRBV7-9; DNA: TGTGCCAGCAGCATCCAGGGCCCTAATGAAAAACTGTTTTTT; CDR3: CASSIQGPNEKLFF
J: TRBJ2-2; D: NA; size: NA; V: TRBV7-2; DNA: TGTGCCAGCAGCACAGCGTCCCTCTTCGGTTATCGGGGCACCGGGGAGCTGTTTTTT; CDR3: CASSTASLFGYRGTGELFF
J: TRBJ1-2; D: TRBD1; size: many; V: TRBV7-8; DNA: TGTGCCAGCAGCCGAACAGACAGGGGTCTTTGGTATGGCTACACCTTC; CDR3: CASSRTDRGLWYGYTF
J: TRBJ1-6; D: NA; size: NA; V: TRBV5-1; DNA: TGCGCCAGCAGTAAGGAGAGCGGGGGTTATTCACCCCTCCACTTT; CDR3: CASSKESGGYSPLHF
J: TRBJ2-5; D: NA; size: NA; V: TRBV11-2; DNA: TGTGCCAGCAGCTTCTCGAGTGTCCAAGAGACCCAGTACTTC; CDR3: CASSFSSVQETQYF
J: TRBJ2-3; D: NA; size: NA; V: TRBV30; DNA: TGTGCCTGGAGTACTGGGGGAGCAGATACGCAGTATTTT; CDR3: CAWSTGGADTQYF
J: TRBJ2-1; D: TRBD2; size: once; V: TRBV5-4; DNA: TGTGCCAGCAGCTTGGGACTAGCGGGAGGGGGCAATGAGCAGTTCTTC; CDR3: CASSLGLAGGGNEQFF
J: TRBJ2-7; D: NA; size: NA; V: TRBV18; DNA: TGTGCCAGCTCACCACCGTACTTCAGCGAGCAGTACTTC; CDR3: CASSPPYFSEQYF
J: TRBJ2-2; D: NA; size: NA; V: TRBV6-5; DNA: TGTGCCAGCAGAAGCCCGGGGGACACCGGGGAGCTGTTTTTT; CDR3: CASRSPGDTGELFF
J: TRBJ1-6; D: TRBD1; size: NA; V: TRBV5-6; DNA: TGTGCCAGCAGCCTGCCGGGACAGGGGTTGACACCCCTCCACTTT; CDR3: CASSLPGQGLTPLHF
J: TRBJ2-7; D: NA; size: once; V: TRBV18; DNA: TGTGCCAGCTCACCCCCAACGAGTTTCAGCGAGCAGTACTTC; CDR3: CASSPPTSFSEQYF
J: TRBJ1-2; D: NA; size: NA; V: TRBV5-6; DNA: TGTGCCAGCAGAGGACGGATCATTAACTATGGCTACACCTTC; CDR3: CASRGRIINYGYTF
J: TRBJ2-3; D: TRBD1; size: NA; V: TRBV10-3; DNA: TGTGCCATCTCGGGACAGGCCACAGATACGCAGTATTTT; CDR3: CAISGQATDTQYF
J: TRBJ2-1; D: NA; size: NA; V: TRBV6-1; DNA: TGTGCCAGCAGGGAGGTTCGGACTGAGCAGTTCTTC; CDR3: CASREVRTEQFF
J: TRBJ2-5; D: NA; size: once; V: TRBV5-4; DNA: TGTGCCAGCAGCCGAGGTGAGGAGACCCAGTACTTC; CDR3: CASSRGEETQYF
J: TRBJ1-5; D: TRBD1; size: NA; V: TRBV27; DNA: TGTGCCAGCAGTTTATTTGGGACAGGTAATCAGCCCCAGCATTTT; CDR3: CASSLFGTGNQPQHF
J: TRBJ1-3; D: NA; size: NA; V: TRBV7-5; DNA: TGTGCCGAGTCCCCTGGGGGACCCCGGCCGGGCTCTGGAAACACCATATATTTT; CDR3: CAESPGGPRPGSGNTIYF
J: TRBJ2-1; D: NA; size: NA; V: TRBV5-6; DNA: TGTGCCAGCAGCGTCGAGGGTGAGCAGTTCTTC; CDR3: CASSVEGEQFF
J: TRBJ1-5; D: TRBD1; size: NA; V: TRBV6-1; DNA: TGTGCCAGTACTACAGGGGATAGCAATCAGCCCCAGCATTTT; CDR3: CASTTGDSNQPQHF
J: TRBJ2-3; D: NA; size: NA; V: TRBV10-2; DNA: TGCGCCAGCAGTGAGGTAGATACGCAGTATTTT; CDR3: CASSEVDTQYF
J: TRBJ1-1; D: NA; size: NA; V: TRBV11-2; DNA: TGTGCCAGCAGCTCCCGAACAGGGACCTTTACCCAGAACACTGAAGCTTTCTTT; CDR3: CASSSRTGTFTQNTEAFF
J: TRBJ2-5; D: NA; size: NA; V: TRBV20-1; DNA: TGCAGTGGGTTAGGCGGGGAGACCCAGTACTTC; CDR3: CSGLGGETQYF